The present T cell receptor (beta chain) was sequenced within a study of vaccination and CD4 T cells after COVID-19. An Oncomine TCR Beta short-read assay was used to sequence the DNA from cultured CD4+ T cells. TCRdb processed the PCR reads anew with MiXCR; each CDR3 protein has one entry. The sample lists about 15,000 distinct CDR3 sequences; approximately 30% were seen once. Treatment of the sample: approximately 11-day PBMC culture with coronavirus spike peptide pools or control peptides (ViraFEST assay). This clonotype was seen a handful of times. Its antigen is undetermined. This CDR3 has 20 residues. Trimming cost V 3 bases and J 2 bases; bases outside gene matches: 20. Germline loops: CDR1 MNHEY, CDR2 SVGAGI.

The rearrangement uses TRBV6-5 and TRBJ2-3, with 7 positions matching TRBD2. Sequencing used cultured CD4+ T cells from blood. This sequence was found in a human donor with COVID-19. The CDR3 DNA is TGTGCCAGCAGTTATGGCCCCCCGGGCGGGGGATTTATACACACAGATACGCAGTATTTT. Protein sequence: CASSYGPPGGGFIHTDTQYF.